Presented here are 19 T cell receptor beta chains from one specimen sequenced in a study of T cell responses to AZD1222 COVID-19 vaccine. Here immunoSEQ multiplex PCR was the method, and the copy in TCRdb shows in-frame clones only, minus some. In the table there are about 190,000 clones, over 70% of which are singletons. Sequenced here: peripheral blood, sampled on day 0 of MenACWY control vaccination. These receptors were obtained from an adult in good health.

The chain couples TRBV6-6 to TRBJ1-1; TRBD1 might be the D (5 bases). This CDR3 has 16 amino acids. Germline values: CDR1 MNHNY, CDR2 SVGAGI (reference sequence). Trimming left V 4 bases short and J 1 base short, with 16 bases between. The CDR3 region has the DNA TGTGCCAGCAGTTCCCAGGGTATAGCTGCGAACACTGAAGCTTTCTTT. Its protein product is CASSSQGIAANTEAFF.

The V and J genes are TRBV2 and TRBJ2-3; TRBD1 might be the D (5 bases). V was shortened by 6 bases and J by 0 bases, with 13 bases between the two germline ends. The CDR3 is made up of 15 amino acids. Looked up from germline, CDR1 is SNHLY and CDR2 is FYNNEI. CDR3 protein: CASRWTRVSTDTQYF. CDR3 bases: TGTGCCAGCAGGTGGACACGGGTTAGCACAGATACGCAGTATTTT.

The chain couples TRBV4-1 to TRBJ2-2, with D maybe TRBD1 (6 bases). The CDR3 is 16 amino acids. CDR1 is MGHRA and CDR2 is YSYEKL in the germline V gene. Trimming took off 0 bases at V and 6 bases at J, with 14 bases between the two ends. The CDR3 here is CASSQDREQGPGELFF. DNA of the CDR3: TGCGCCAGCAGCCAAGATCGCGAACAGGGCCCCGGGGAGCTGTTTTTT.

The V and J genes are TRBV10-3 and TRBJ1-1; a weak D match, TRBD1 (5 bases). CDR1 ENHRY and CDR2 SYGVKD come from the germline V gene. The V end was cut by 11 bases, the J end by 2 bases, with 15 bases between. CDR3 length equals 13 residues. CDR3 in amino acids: CAVDGGVNTEAFF. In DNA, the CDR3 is TGTGCCGTGGACGGGGGAGTTAACACTGAAGCTTTCTTT.

The CDR3 loop reads CASSGGQFLGGYTF. CDR3 in DNA: TGTGCCAGCAGTGGGGGACAGTTCCTAGGTGGCTACACCTTC. The chain couples TRBV25-1 to TRBJ1-2; 7 bases map to TRBD1. The germline V gene has CDR1 MGHDK and CDR2 SYGVNS. CDR3 length equals 14 residues. The trim removed 4 bases at V and 7 bases at J, leaving 9 bases unmatched.

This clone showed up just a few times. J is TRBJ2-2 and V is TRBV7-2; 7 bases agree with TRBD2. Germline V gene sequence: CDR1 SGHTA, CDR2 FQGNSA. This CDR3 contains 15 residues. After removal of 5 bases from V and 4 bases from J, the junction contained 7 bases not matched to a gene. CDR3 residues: CASSPFTGGTGELFF. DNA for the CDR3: TGTGCCAGCAGCCCGTTCACGGGGGGCACCGGGGAGCTGTTTTTT.

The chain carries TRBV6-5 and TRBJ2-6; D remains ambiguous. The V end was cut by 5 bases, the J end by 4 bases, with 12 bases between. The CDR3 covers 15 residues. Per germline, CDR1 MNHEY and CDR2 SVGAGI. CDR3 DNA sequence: TGTGCCAGCAGTCCTCTCTCACCCGGGGCCAACGTCCTGACTTTC. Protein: CASSPLSPGANVLTF.

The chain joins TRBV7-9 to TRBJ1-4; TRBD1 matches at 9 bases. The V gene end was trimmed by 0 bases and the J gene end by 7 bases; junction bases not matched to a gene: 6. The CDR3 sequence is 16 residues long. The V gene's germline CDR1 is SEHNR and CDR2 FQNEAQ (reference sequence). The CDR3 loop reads CASSLAGQGISEKLFF. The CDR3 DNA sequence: TGTGCCAGCAGCTTAGCAGGACAGGGGATTAGTGAAAAACTGTTTTTT.

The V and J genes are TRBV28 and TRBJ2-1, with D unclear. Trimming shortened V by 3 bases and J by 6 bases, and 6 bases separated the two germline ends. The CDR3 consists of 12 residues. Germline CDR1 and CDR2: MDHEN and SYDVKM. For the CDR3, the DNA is TGTGCCAGCAGTTTCCTCGGCAATGAGCAGTTCTTC. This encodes CASSFLGNEQFF.

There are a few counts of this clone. In DNA form, the CDR3 reads TGTGCCAGCAGCCAATGGAACACCTATAATTCACCCCTCCACTTT. Protein sequence: CASSQWNTYNSPLHF. The J gene is TRBJ1-6, the V gene TRBV14; no definite D call. The CDR3 has 15 residues. Germline CDR1 SGHDN, CDR2 FVKESK. V lost 2 bases to trimming and J lost 2 bases, with 7 bases between them.

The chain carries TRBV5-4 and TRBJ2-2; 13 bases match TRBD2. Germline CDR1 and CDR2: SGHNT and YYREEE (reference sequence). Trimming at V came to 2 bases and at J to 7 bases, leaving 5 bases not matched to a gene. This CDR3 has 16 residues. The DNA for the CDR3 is TGTGCCAGCAGCTTCGGACTAGCGGGAGCCGTCGGGGAGCTGTTTTTT. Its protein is CASSFGLAGAVGELFF.

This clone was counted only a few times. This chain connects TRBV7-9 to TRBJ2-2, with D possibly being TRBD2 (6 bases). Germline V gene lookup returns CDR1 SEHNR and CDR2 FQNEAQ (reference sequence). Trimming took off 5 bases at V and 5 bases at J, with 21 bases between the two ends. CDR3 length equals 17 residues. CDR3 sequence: CASSLLGPPGGTGELFF. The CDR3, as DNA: TGTGCCAGCAGCCTTCTGGGACCCCCTGGAGGGACCGGGGAGCTGTTTTTT.

In DNA form, the CDR3 reads TGTGCCAGCAGATATCGGGGCGCAATTGAAGCTTTCTTT. Residues: CASRYRGAIEAFF. The V gene is TRBV6-5, the J gene TRBJ1-1; perhaps TRBD1 as D (5 bases). The CDR3 sequence is 13 residues long. Trimming left V 6 bases short and J 7 bases short, with 15 bases between. Per the germline V gene, CDR1 is MNHEY and CDR2 is SVGAGI.

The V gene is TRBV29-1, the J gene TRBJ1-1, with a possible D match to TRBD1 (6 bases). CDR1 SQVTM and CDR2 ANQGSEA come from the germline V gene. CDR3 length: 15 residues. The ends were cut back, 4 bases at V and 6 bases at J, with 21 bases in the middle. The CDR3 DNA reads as TGCAGCGTTGTCCTGCACACCGGGGGGGCGGCTGAAGCTTTCTTT. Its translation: CSVVLHTGGAAEAFF.

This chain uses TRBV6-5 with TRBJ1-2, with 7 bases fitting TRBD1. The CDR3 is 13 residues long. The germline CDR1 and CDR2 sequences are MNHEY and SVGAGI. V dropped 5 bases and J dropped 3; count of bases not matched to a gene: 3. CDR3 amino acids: CASSPGTDYGYTF. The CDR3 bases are TGTGCCAGCAGTCCCGGGACAGACTATGGCTACACCTTC.

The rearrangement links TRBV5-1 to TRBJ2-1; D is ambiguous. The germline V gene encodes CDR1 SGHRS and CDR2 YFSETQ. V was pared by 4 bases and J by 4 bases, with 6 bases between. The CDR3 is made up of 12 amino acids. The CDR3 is CASSQAYNEQFF. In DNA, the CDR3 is TGCGCCAGCAGCCAAGCTTACAATGAGCAGTTCTTC.

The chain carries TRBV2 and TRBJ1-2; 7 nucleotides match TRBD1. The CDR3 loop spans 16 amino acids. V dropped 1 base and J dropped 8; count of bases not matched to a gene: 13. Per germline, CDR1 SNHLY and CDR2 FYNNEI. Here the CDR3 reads CASSEEYRGLPLGYTF. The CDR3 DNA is TGTGCCAGCAGTGAAGAGTACAGGGGCCTACCCTTGGGCTACACCTTC. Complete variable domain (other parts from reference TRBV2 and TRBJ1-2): EPEVTQTPSHQVTQMGQEVILRCVPISNHLYFYWYRQILGQKVEFLVSFYNNEISEKSEIFDDQFSVERPDGSNFTLKIRSTKLEDSAMYFCASSEEYRGLPLGYTFGSGTRLTVV.

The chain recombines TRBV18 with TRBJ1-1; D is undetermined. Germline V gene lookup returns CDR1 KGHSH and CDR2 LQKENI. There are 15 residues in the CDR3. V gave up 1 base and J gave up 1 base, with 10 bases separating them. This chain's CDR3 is CASSPRNRQNTEAFF. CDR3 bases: TGTGCCAGCTCACCACGGAACCGGCAGAACACTGAAGCTTTCTTT.

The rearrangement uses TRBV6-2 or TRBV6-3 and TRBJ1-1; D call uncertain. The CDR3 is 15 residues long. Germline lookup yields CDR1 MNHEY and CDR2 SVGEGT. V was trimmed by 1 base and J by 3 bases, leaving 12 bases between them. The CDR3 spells CASSYYGRYYTEAFF. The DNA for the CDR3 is TGTGCCAGCAGTTACTACGGCAGATATTACACTGAAGCTTTCTTT.